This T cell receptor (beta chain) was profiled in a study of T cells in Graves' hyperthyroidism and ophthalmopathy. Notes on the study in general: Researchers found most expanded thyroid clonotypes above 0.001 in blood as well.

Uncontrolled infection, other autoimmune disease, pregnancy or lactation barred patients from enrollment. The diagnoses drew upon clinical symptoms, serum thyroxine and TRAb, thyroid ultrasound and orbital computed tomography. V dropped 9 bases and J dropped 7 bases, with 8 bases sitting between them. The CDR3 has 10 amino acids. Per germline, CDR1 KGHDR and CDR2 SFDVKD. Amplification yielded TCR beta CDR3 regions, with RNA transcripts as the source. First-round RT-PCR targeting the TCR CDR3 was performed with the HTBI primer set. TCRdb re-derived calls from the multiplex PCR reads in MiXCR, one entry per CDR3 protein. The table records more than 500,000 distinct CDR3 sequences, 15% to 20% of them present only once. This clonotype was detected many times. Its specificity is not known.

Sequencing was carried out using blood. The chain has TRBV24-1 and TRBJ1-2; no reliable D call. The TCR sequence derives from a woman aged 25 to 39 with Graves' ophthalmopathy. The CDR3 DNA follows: TGTGCCACCCCGTCAACTGGCTACACCTTC. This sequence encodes CATPSTGYTF.